This T cell receptor (beta chain) was sequenced for a study of cytomegalovirus exposure and HLA in healthy donors. The PCR had 60 Vbeta and 13 Jbeta primers. Sequencing was performed with immunoSEQ multiplex PCR; in TCRdb, only in-frame clones are kept and a portion is missing. The data show approximately 150,000 clones, roughly 77% seen once. The CDR3 is 19 residues long. CDR1 and CDR2 (germline): SNHLY, FYNNEI. V lost 10 bases and J lost 9, with 40 bases in between. Study-wide results and limits: Available immune exposure information covered CMV serostatus only. Judged likely to be a sequencing artifact was a cluster of highly shared sequence variants. Some V segments, TRBV6-2 and TRBV6-3 among them, were indistinguishable and were therefore excluded.

This clone was observed a few times. The antigen is unknown. This TCR was recovered from a man in his late teens or twenties in good health and CMV-seropositive. Material for sequencing was PBMCs. The chain recombines TRBV2 with TRBJ2-7; tentative D call: TRBD2 (5 bases). As DNA, the CDR3 is TGTGCCACCCTCAGAGGGCAGACTGGATTCTGGGGATCTCTCTTAGGGCAGTACTTC. Protein: CATLRGQTGFWGSLLGQYF. Variable domain in full (rest from reference TRBV2 and TRBJ2-7): EPEVTQTPSHQVTQMGQEVILRCVPISNHLYFYWYRQILGQKVEFLVSFYNNEISEKSEIFDDQFSVERPDGSNFTLKIRSTKLEDSAMYFCATLRGQTGFWGSLLGQYFGPGTRLTVT.